This entry is about one T cell receptor (beta chain). Its target is not known. The V and J ends lost 10 bases and 2 bases, in that order; junction bases with no gene match: 15. This CDR3 contains 16 residues. Germline lookup yields CDR1 ENHRY and CDR2 SYGVKD. These data originate in a study of graft-versus-host responses after intestinal transplantation. Study at large: Anti-thymocyte globulin served as induction for all recipients, who then took tacrolimus and steroids for approximately 3 years.

The assay was immunoSEQ multiplex PCR, and TCRdb's table has in-frame clones only and misses some. This sample carries 73,000 or so clones, 85% to 90% of them seen once, and the ten largest clones take 4% to 5%. The study's findings and limits: Recipient-marrow GvH clones were detected, some having first appeared in ileum or blood. Patients who carried graft-donor T cell macrochimerism also had high graft-versus-host to host-versus-graft clonal ratios in their allografts. Early declines in HvG clones that occurred post-transplant were associated with peak circulating GvH clone levels.

This receptor was identified in a human donor who was the organ donor for an intestinal transplant. This specimen was unstimulated CD8+ T cells sorted from spleen or lymph node cells, taken before transplant. V gene TRBV10-3 combines with J gene TRBJ2-5; 8 bases fit TRBD2. CDR3 loop: CATKVSDPGGQETQYF. CDR3 in DNA: TGTGCCACCAAAGTCTCCGACCCGGGGGGGCAAGAGACCCAGTACTTC.